The 15 T cell receptor beta chains listed next were all sequenced from one sample in a study of blood T cell repertoires in COVID-19. Profiling relied on immunoSEQ multiplex PCR, and the TCRdb table lists in-frame clones only, not all of them. The table lists fewer than 150,000 clones, almost 90% of them singletons. The sample comprised peripheral blood. The receptors derive from a man between 50 and 59 years old with active or convalescent COVID-19.

The chain employs TRBV9 and TRBJ2-7; D is ambiguous. This CDR3 comprises 14 residues. CDR1 and CDR2 (germline): SGDLS, YYNGEE. Trimming cost V 0 bases and J 7 bases, with 14 bases left between them. The CDR3 DNA reads as TGTGCCAGCAGCGTAGGTTACAGCCTTGGGGAGCAGTACTTC. Its translation is CASSVGYSLGEQYF.

The V call is TRBV6-5, the J call TRBJ2-7, with 7 bases identical to TRBD1. The junction had 8 bases not matched to a gene; V was cut back by 5 bases and J by 1 base. The V gene's germline CDR1 is MNHEY and CDR2 SVGAGI. The CDR3 is made up of 15 amino acids. CDR3 DNA: TGTGCCAGCAGTACGGCCGGGACAGCTTCCTACGAGCAGTACTTC. It specifies CASSTAGTASYEQYF.

The gene calls are TRBV14 and TRBJ2-7, with 10 nucleotides matching TRBD2. This CDR3 is built from 16 residues. Germline trimming cut 2 bases from V and 5 bases from J; bases unmatched to any gene: 9. CDR1 and CDR2 (germline): SGHDN, FVKESK. CDR3: CASSQLAGAVSNEQYF. DNA for the CDR3: TGTGCCAGCAGCCAACTAGCGGGAGCGGTCTCGAACGAGCAGTACTTC.

The chain couples TRBV19 to TRBJ1-5; weak D call: TRBD1 (5 bases). V lost 3 bases to trimming and J lost 4 bases, with 10 bases between them. The germline V gene encodes CDR1 LNHDA and CDR2 SQIVND (reference sequence). The CDR3 length is 14 residues. The DNA for the CDR3 is TGTGCCAGTAGTATTTATAGGGGTAATCAGCCCCAGCATTTT. It encodes CASSIYRGNQPQHF. The full variable domain, completed using reference TRBV19 and TRBJ1-5, is DGGITQSPKYLFRKEGQNVTLSCEQNLNHDAMYWYRQDPGQGLRLIYYSQIVNDFQKGDIAEGYSVSREKKESFPLTVTSAQKNPTAFYLCASSIYRGNQPQHFGDGTRLSIL.

J is TRBJ2-7 and V is TRBV5-1; D gene unclear. Germline CDR1 and CDR2: SGHRS and YFSETQ. The V end lost 0 bases, the J end lost 0 bases, and 7 bases lay between the germline ends. CDR3 length: 14 amino acids. The CDR3 DNA is TGCGCCAGCAGCTTGGCCGCGAGCTCCTACGAGCAGTACTTC. Protein sequence: CASSLAASSYEQYF.

The CDR3 DNA follows: TGCGCCAGCAGCTTGGCTCGCCAGGGGGAGCTGTTTTTT. This sequence encodes CASSLARQGELFF. The chain joins TRBV5-1 to TRBJ2-2; D not resolved. CDR3 size: 13 residues. V lost 0 bases to trimming and J lost 8 bases, with 8 bases between them. Germline values: CDR1 SGHRS, CDR2 YFSETQ.

CDR3 region: CASSQVQGEKLFF. The CDR3 DNA is TGCGCCAGCAGCCAAGTACAGGGTGAAAAACTGTTTTTT. The V and J genes are TRBV4-1 and TRBJ1-4; tentatively, D is TRBD1 (6 bases). Trimming shortened V by 1 base and J by 7 bases, and 7 bases separated the two germline ends. CDR1 and CDR2 from the germline V gene are MGHRA and YSYEKL. The CDR3 length is 13 residues.

The chain combines TRBV3-1 (or the pseudogene TRBV3-2) with TRBJ2-5; D gene ambiguous. The V end was cut by 4 bases, the J end by 14 bases, with 20 bases between. Germline V gene sequence: CDR1 LGHDT, CDR2 YNNKEL (reference sequence). The CDR3 runs 13 residues. The CDR3 sequence: CASSLLSVPGVYF. CDR3 DNA: TGTGCCAGCAGCCTCCTGTCTGTCCCCGGTGTATACTTC.

The gene calls are TRBV7-6 and TRBJ2-2, with 7 bases fitting TRBD2. V shed 5 bases and J 4 bases; nucleotides not matched to a gene: 13. CDR1 is SGHVS, CDR2 FNYEAQ, per germline. The CDR3 covers 17 residues. CDR3 nucleotides: TGTGCCAGCAGCCCCCGCGGCCGCGGGAGCGGCACCGGGGAGCTGTTTTTT. Amino acids: CASSPRGRGSGTGELFF.

This clone has ten or more counts. This chain uses TRBV11-1 with TRBJ1-3; a possible D gene is TRBD1 (6 bases). The V and J ends lost 4 bases and 0 bases respectively, with 16 bases between them. Germline V gene sequence: CDR1 SGHAT, CDR2 FQDESV (reference sequence). The CDR3 length is 17 residues. In DNA, the CDR3 is TGTGCCAGCAGCTCAGCCGGACAGTTAAGCTCTGGAAACACCATATATTTT. Translated, it gives CASSSAGQLSSGNTIYF.

This clone has only one observation. V usage is TRBV19 and J usage is TRBJ1-5; possibly TRBD1 for D (6 bases). This CDR3 contains 13 residues. V was trimmed by 5 bases and J by 9 bases, leaving 14 bases between them. In germline, CDR1 is LNHDA, CDR2 SQIVND (reference sequence). CDR3 DNA: TGTGCCAGTAGTCTAAAACAGGGTGGGCCCCAGCATTTT. Protein product: CASSLKQGGPQHF.

The chain couples TRBV5-6 to TRBJ1-5, with D uncertain. Germline loops: CDR1 SGHDT, CDR2 YYEEEE. The CDR3 spans 16 residues. The germline V and J ends were trimmed by 4 bases and 1 base, with 15 bases remaining between them. The CDR3 DNA reads TGTGCCAGCAGCCAGGATGGGTGGAGGAGCAATCAGCCCCAGCATTTT. Its protein is CASSQDGWRSNQPQHF.

The V call is TRBV7-9, the J call TRBJ1-2; 10 bases agree with TRBD1. Trimming at V came to 5 bases and at J to 4 bases, leaving 16 bases not matched to a gene. The CDR3 consists of 18 residues. CDR1 is SEHNR and CDR2 is FQNEAQ in the germline V gene (reference sequence). DNA of the CDR3: TGTGCCAGCAGCCAGCTGATCTCCGGGACAGGGGATTTCTATGGCTACACCTTC. Translated, it gives CASSQLISGTGDFYGYTF.

The chain carries TRBV18 and TRBJ2-1, with 9 bases aligning to TRBD2. With 3 bases clipped from V and 9 bases from J, the junction kept 18 bases outside the gene matches. Germline assignment: CDR1 KGHSH and CDR2 LQKENI. The CDR3 totals 18 residues. CDR3 DNA: TGTGCCAGCTCACCGAGGAGGGTCCGCGGGAGGGCCGCAGGTGAGCAGTTCTTC. Amino acids: CASSPRRVRGRAAGEQFF.

V is TRBV5-1 and J is TRBJ2-6; D is perhaps TRBD1 (5 bases). V lost 0 bases to trimming and J lost 3 bases, with 7 bases between them. CDR1 and CDR2 from the germline V gene are SGHRS and YFSETQ. The CDR3 totals 15 residues. CDR3 in DNA: TGCGCCAGCAGCTTGGGGGGCAATGGGGCCAACGTCCTGACTTTC. As protein: CASSLGGNGANVLTF.